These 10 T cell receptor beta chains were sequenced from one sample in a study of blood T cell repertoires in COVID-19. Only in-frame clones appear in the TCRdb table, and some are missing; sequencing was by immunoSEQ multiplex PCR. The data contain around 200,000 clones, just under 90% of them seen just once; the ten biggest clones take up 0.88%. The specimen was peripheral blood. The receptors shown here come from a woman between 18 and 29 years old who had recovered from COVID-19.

The CDR3 here is CASSVAPMAGGGETQYF. CDR3 DNA sequence: TGTGCCAGCAGCGTAGCCCCAATGGCTGGGGGAGGAGAGACCCAGTACTTC. This chain connects TRBV9 to TRBJ2-5, with a tentative D call TRBD2 (6 bases). CDR1 is SGDLS and CDR2 is YYNGEE in the germline V gene. The CDR3 totals 17 residues. Trimming pared 0 bases from V and 4 bases from J, leaving 19 bases between.

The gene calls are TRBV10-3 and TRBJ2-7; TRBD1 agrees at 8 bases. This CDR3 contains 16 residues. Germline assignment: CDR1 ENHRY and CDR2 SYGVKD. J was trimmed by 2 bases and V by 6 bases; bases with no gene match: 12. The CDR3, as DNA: TGTGCCATCAGCAGACTGCCAATACAGGGGGCCTACGAGCAGTACTTC. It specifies CAISRLPIQGAYEQYF.

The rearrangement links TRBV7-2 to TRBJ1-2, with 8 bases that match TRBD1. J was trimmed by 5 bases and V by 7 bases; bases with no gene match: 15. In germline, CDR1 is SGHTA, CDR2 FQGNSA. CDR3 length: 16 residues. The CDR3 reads CASMGTGRGSLYGYTF. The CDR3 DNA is TGTGCCAGCATGGGGACAGGACGGGGCTCGCTATATGGCTACACCTTC.

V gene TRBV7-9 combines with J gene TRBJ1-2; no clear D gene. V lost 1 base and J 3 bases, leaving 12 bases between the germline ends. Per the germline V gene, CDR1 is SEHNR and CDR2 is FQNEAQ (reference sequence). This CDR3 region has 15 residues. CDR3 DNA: TGTGCCAGCAGCTTAGAAAAATCTCTCCACTATGGCTACACCTTC. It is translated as CASSLEKSLHYGYTF.

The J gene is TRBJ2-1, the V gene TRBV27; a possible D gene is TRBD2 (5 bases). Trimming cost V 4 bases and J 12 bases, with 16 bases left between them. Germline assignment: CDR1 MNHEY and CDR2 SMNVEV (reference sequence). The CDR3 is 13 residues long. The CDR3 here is CASSSPRVLWQFF. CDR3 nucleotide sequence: TGTGCCAGCAGTTCCCCGAGGGTTCTTTGGCAGTTCTTC.

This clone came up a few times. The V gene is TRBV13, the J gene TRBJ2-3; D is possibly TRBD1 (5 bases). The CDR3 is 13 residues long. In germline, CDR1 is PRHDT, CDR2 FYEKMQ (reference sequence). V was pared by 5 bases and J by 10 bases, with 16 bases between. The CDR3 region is CASSPIGAPAQYF. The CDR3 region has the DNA TGTGCCAGCAGCCCAATTGGGGCCCCCGCGCAGTATTTT.

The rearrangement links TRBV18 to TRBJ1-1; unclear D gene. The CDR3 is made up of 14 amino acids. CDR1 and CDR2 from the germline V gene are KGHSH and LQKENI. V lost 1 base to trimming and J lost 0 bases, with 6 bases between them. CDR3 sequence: CASSPQQVNTEAFF. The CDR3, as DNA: TGTGCCAGCTCACCACAGCAGGTGAACACTGAAGCTTTCTTT.

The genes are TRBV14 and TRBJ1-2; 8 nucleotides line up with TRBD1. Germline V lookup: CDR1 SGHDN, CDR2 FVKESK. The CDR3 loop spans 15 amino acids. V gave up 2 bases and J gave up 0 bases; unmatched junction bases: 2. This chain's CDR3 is CASSQPGQANYGYTF. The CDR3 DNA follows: TGTGCCAGCAGCCAACCGGGACAGGCTAACTATGGCTACACCTTC.

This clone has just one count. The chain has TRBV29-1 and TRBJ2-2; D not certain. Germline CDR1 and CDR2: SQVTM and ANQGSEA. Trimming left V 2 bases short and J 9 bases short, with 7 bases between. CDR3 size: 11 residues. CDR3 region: CSVEWARELFF. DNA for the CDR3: TGCAGCGTTGAATGGGCCCGGGAGCTGTTTTTT.

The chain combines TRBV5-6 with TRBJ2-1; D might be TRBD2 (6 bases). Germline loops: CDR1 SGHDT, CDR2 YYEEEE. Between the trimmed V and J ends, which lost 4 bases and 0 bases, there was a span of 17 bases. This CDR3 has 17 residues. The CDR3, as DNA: TGTGCCAGCAGCACGGACCTAGCGATTAGCTCCTACAATGAGCAGTTCTTC. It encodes CASSTDLAISSYNEQFF.